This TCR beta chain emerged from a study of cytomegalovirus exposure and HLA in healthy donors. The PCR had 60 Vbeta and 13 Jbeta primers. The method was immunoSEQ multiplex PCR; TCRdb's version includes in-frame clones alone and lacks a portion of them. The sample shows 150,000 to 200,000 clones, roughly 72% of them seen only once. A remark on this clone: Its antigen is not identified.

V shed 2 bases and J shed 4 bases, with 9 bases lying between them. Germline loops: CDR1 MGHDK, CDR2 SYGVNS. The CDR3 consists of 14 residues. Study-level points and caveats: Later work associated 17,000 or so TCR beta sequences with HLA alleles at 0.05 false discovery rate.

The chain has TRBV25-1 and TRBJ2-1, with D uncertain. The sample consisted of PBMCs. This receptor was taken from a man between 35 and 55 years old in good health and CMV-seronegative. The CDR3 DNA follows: TGTGCCAGCAGTGAAGAACAGCCTTACAATGAGCAGTTCTTC. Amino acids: CASSEEQPYNEQFF.